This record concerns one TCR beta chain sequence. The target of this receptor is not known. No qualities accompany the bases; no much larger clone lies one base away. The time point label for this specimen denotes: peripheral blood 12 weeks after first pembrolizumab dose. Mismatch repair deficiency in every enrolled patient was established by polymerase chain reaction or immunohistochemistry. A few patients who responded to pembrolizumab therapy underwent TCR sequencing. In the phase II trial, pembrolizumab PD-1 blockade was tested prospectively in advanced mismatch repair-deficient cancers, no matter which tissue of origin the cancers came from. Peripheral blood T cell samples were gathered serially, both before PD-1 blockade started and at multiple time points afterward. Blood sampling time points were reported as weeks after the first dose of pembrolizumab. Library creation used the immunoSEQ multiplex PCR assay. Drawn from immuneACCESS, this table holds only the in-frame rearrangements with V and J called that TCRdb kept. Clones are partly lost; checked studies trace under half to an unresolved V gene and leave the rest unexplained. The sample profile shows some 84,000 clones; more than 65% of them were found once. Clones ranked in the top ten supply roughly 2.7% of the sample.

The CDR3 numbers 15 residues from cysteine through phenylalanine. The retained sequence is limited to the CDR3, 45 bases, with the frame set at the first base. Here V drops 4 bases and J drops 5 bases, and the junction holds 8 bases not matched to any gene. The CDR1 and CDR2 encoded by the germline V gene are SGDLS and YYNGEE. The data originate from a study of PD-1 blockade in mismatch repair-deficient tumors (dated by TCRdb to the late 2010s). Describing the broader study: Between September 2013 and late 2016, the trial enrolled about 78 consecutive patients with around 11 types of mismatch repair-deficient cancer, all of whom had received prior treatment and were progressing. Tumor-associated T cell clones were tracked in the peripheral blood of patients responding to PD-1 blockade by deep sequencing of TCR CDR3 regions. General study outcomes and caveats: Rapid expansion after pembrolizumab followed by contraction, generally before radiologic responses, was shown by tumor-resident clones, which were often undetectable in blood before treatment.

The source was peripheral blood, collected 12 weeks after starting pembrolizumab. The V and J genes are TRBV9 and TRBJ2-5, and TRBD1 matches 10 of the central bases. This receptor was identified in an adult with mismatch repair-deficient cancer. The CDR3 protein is CASSLGQGVRETQYF. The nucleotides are TGTGCCAGCAGCTTAGGACAGGGGGTGAGGGAGACCCAGTACTTC.